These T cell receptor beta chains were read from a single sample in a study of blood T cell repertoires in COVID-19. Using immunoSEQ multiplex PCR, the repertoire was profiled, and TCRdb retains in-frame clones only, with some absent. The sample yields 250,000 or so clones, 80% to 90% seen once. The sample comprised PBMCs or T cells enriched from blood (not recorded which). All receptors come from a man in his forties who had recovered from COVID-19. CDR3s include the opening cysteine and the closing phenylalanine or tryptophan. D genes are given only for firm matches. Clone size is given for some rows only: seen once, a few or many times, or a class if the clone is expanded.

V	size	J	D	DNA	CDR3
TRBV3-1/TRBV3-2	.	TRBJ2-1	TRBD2	TGTGCCAGCAGCCAAGACCTAGCGGACAACAATGAGCAGTTCTTC	CASSQDLADNNEQFF
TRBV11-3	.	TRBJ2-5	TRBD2	TGTGCCAGCAGCTTACAAGCGGGAGGGGGTCAAGAGACCCAGTACTTC	CASSLQAGGGQETQYF
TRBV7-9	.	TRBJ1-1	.	TGTGCCAGCAGCCCGCCACCAACAGGAGAGAGCACTGAAGCTTTCTTT	CASSPPPTGESTEAFF
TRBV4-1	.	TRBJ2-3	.	TGCGCCAGCAAGAGGGCTAGCGCTAAGGTAGTCAGCACAGATACGCAGTATTTT	CASKRASAKVVSTDTQYF
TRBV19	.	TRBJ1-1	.	TGTGCCAGTAGTATCAGGGTGAACACTGAAGCTTTCTTT	CASSIRVNTEAFF
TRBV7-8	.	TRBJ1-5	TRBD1	TGTGCCAGCAGCCGAAAAACAGGGGAAAATCAGCCCCAGCATTTT	CASSRKTGENQPQHF
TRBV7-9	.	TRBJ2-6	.	TGTGCCAGCAGCTTAGCGCTTGCGAGCTCTGGGGCCAACGTCCTGACTTTC	CASSLALASSGANVLTF
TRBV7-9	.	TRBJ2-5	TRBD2	TGTGCCAGCAGCTTAGGGGGACTAGCGGGAGTAGAGACCCAGTACTTC	CASSLGGLAGVETQYF
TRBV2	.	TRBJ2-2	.	TGTGCCAGCAGTTCTGACTCGGCCTACACCGGGGAGCTGTTTTTT	CASSSDSAYTGELFF
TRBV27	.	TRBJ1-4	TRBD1	TGTGCCAGCAGAAGGGACAGGGGGCCGGAAAAACTGTTTTTT	CASRRDRGPEKLFF
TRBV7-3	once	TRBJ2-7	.	TGTGCCAGCAGCCCGAGTCCCAATTACGAGCAGTACTTC	CASSPSPNYEQYF
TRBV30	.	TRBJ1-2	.	TGTGCCTGGAATTTCGGACAGCTCTATGGCTACACCTTC	CAWNFGQLYGYTF
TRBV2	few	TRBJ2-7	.	TGTGCCAGCATGGGCGCCTACGAGCAGTACTTC	CASMGAYEQYF
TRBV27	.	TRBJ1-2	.	TGTGCCAGCAGTCCACAGGGCGACTATGGCTACACCTTC	CASSPQGDYGYTF
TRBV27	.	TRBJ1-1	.	TGTGCCAGCAGATCAATCCTAAACACTGAAGCTTTCTTT	CASRSILNTEAFF
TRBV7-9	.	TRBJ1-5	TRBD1	TGTGCCAGCAGCTCAAGGACAGGGGGCCAGCCCCAGCATTTT	CASSSRTGGQPQHF
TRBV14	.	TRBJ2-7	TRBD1	TGTGCCAGCAGCAGATGGACAGGGGGTTACGAGCAGTACTTC	CASSRWTGGYEQYF
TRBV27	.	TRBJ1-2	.	TGTGCCAGCAGTTTTTTCAGAAACTATGGCTACACCTTC	CASSFFRNYGYTF
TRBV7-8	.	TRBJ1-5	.	TGTGCCAGCAGCTTACAGCGCGTCAATCAGCCCCAGCATTTT	CASSLQRVNQPQHF
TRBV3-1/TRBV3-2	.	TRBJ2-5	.	TGTGCCAGCAGCCAATCCAGTTTCCAAGAGACCCAGTACTTC	CASSQSSFQETQYF
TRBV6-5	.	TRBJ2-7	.	TGTGCCAGCAGATTAGGGCCAGGGATATACGAGCAGTACTTC	CASRLGPGIYEQYF
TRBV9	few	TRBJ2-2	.	TGTGCCAGCAGCCTAAACACCGGGGAGCTGTTTTTT	CASSLNTGELFF
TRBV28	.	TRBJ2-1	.	TGTGCCAGCCACAACAGGGGGGGAGGTTACAATGAGCAGTTCTTC	CASHNRGGGYNEQFF
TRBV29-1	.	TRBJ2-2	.	TGCAGCGTTGATAACGGCCAGGGGTCCGGGGAGCTGTTTTTT	CSVDNGQGSGELFF
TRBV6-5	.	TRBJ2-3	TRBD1	TGTGCCAGCACCCTGGACAGGGGGCTCTTAGATACGCAGTATTTT	CASTLDRGLLDTQYF
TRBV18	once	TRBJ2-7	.	TGTGCCAGCTCACCCTCCACCCGCGGAAGCTCCTACGAGCAGTACTTC	CASSPSTRGSSYEQYF
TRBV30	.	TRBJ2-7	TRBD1	TGTGCCTGGAGTACAGGGGACAGGGGGAGAGAGCAGTACTTC	CAWSTGDRGREQYF
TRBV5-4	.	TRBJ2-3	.	TGTGCCAGCAGCTCAGGCAGTAGCACAGATACGCAGTATTTT	CASSSGSSTDTQYF
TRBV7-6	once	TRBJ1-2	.	TGTGCCAGCAGTCCCGACTATGGCTACACCTTC	CASSPDYGYTF